This T cell receptor beta chain appears in the sequencing data of a study of T cells in Graves' hyperthyroidism and ophthalmopathy. Study as a whole: Peripheral blood sampling occurred at initial diagnosis, before any treatment.

RNA transcripts gave rise to amplified TCR beta CDR3 regions. A first-round RT-PCR of the TCR CDR3 used the HTBI primer set. Each CDR3 protein is one row after TCRdb ran MiXCR on the multiplex PCR reads. The repertoire has about 740,000 distinct CDR3 sequences, 14% of them found once; the top ten carry approximately 10%. This CDR3 spans 13 amino acids. CDR1 and CDR2 (germline): DFQATT, SNEGSKA (reference sequence). V lost 3 bases and J lost 2, with 10 bases in between. This clonotype has a count of ten or more. The rearrangement links TRBV20-1 to TRBJ1-1; D uncertain. Material: blood. The clonotype comes from a woman aged 18-29 years with Graves' hyperthyroidism. The chain's CDR3 is CSARQADNTEAFF. The CDR3 DNA follows: TGCAGTGCTAGGCAGGCGGATAACACTGAAGCTTTCTTT.